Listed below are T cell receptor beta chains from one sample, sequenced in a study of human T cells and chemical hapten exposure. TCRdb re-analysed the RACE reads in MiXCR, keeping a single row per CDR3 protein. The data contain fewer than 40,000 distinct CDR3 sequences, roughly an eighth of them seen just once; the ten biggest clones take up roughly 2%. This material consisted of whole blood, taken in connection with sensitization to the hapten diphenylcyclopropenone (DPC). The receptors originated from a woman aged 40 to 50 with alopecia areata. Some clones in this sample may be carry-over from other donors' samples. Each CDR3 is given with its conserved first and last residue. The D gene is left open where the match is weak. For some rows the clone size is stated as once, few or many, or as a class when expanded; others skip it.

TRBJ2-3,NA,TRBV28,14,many,TGTGCCAGCAGTTCCGCACCCTCTCCAGATACGCAGTATTTT,CASSSAPSPDTQYF
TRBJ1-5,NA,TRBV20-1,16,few,TGCAGTGCTAGAGATGCGGCAGGGATGAGCAATCAGCCCCAGCATTTT,CSARDAAGMSNQPQHF
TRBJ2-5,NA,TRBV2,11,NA,TGTGCCAGCAGTGAAGGGGGACCACGATACTTC,CASSEGGPRYF
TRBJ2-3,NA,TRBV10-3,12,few,TGTGCCATCAGTGAGTTCTCTGATACGCAGTATTTT,CAISEFSDTQYF
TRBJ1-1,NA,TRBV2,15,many,TGTGCCAGCAGTCCGAGGACGGGAGGGAACACTGAAGCTTTCTTT,CASSPRTGGNTEAFF
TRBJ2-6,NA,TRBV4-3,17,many,TGCGCCAGCAGCCAACTCAGCCGGGGCTCTGGGGCCAACGTCCTGACTTTC,CASSQLSRGSGANVLTF
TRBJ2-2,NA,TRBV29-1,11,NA,TGCAGCGTCCCGGAGATCGGGGAGCTGTTTTTT,CSVPEIGELFF
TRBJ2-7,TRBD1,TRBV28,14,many,TGTGCCAGCAGTTCACAGGGGGCTCACTACGAGCAGTACTTC,CASSSQGAHYEQYF
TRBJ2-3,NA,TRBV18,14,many,TGTGCCAGCTCCACCCGGACTAGCACAGATACGCAGTATTTT,CASSTRTSTDTQYF
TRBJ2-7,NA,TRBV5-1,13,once,TGCGCCAGCAGCTTGGACAACCCTTACGAGCAGTACTTC,CASSLDNPYEQYF
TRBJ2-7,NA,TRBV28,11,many,TGTGCCAGCAGTTTATTCCACGAGCAGTACTTC,CASSLFHEQYF
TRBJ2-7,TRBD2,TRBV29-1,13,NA,TGCAGCGTTGAGAGGACTAGCGGGGACGAGCAGTACTTC,CSVERTSGDEQYF
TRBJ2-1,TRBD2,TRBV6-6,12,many,TGTGCCAGCAGTGAGACTAGCGGTGAGCAGTTCTTC,CASSETSGEQFF
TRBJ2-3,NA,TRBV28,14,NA,TGTGCCAGCACCCCCTCATACAGTCGAGATACGCAGTATTTT,CASTPSYSRDTQYF
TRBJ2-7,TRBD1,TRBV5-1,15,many,TGCGCCAGCAGCTTGCCCGGACAGGGTTCCCACGAGCAGTACTTC,CASSLPGQGSHEQYF
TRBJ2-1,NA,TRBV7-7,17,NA,TGTGCTAGCAGCTTAGGTATCCGGGGTAAAGCCTACAATGAGCAGTTCTTC,CASSLGIRGKAYNEQFF
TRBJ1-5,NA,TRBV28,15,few,TGTGCCAGCAGTTCCGCCGGTCGGGGAGATCAGCCCCAGCATTTT,CASSSAGRGDQPQHF
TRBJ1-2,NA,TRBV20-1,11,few,TGCAGTGCTAGAGGTGGCTATGGCTACACCTTC,CSARGGYGYTF
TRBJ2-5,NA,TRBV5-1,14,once,TGCGCCAGCAGTGAAAGACAACTTCAAGAGACCCAGTACTTC,CASSERQLQETQYF
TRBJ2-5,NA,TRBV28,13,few,TGTGCCAGCAGTTTTGTGCGGGGCGAGACCCAGTACTTC,CASSFVRGETQYF
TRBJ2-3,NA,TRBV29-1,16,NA,TGCAGCGTTGAAGCCCCCCGACCGGGAGGCACAGATACGCAGTATTTT,CSVEAPRPGGTDTQYF
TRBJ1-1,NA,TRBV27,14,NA,TGTGCCAGCAGTTTTACGACAGCGAACACTGAAGCTTTCTTT,CASSFTTANTEAFF
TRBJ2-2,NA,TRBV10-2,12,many,TGCGCCAGCAACCCCCGCACCGGGGAGCTGTTTTTT,CASNPRTGELFF
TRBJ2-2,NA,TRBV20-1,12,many,TGCAGTGCTGTCACAGAAACCGGGGAGCTGTTTTTT,CSAVTETGELFF
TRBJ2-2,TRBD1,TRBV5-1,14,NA,TGCGCCAGCAGCCCACAGGGGGCCACCGGGGAGCTGTTTTTT,CASSPQGATGELFF
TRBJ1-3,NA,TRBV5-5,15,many,TGTGCCAGCAGCCCCCTGAGGGACGGCGGAAACACCATATATTTT,CASSPLRDGGNTIYF
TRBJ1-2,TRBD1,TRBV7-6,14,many,TGTGCCAGCAGCGCTTCTACAGGGGACTATGGCTACACCTTC,CASSASTGDYGYTF
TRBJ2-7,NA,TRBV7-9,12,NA,TGTGCCAGCAGCCACCGGGGCTACGAGCAGAACTTC,CASSHRGYEQNF
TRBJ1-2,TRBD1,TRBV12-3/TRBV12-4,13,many,TGTGCCAGCAGTTTGGGGACAGTAACTGGCTACACCTTC,CASSLGTVTGYTF
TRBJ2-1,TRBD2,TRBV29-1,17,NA,TGCAGCGTTGAAGATCTGCTAGCGGGAGGGCCGGACAATGAGCAGTTCTTC,CSVEDLLAGGPDNEQFF
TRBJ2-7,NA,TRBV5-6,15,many,TGTGCCAGCAGCCCATTACAACGTCAGGGGAACGAGCAGTACTTC,CASSPLQRQGNEQYF
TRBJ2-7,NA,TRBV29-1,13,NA,TGCAGCGTCTCCGGGACGGTGACCTACGAGCAGTACTTC,CSVSGTVTYEQYF
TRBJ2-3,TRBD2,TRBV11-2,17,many,TGTGCCAGCAGCTTAGTCGCCCAGCGGGGGGCTTTTGATACGCAGTATTTT,CASSLVAQRGAFDTQYF
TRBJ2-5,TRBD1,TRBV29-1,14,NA,TGCAGCGCACCCTCAGGGGGCGATAGCCAGACCCAGTACTTC,CSAPSGGDSQTQYF
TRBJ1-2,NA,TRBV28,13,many,TGTGCCAGCAGTTCCCACAGTGTTGGAGGCTACACCTTC,CASSSHSVGGYTF
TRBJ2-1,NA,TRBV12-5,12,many,TGTGCTAGTGGTCGGTTAAGCCATGAGCAGTTCTTC,CASGRLSHEQFF
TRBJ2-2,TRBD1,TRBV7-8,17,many,TGTGCCAGCAGCGTACGGGGACAGGGGAAGAGCACCGGGGAGCTGTTTTTT,CASSVRGQGKSTGELFF
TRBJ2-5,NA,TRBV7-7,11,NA,TGTGCTAGCAGCCCTAGTCAGACCCAGTACTTC,CASSPSQTQYF
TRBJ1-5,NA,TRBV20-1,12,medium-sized,TGCAGTGCTAGGTGGGGGGTTCAGCCCCAGCATTTT,CSARWGVQPQHF
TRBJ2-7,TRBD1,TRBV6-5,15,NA,TGTGCCAGCAGTTTTCCGGGACAGGGAGTTCACGAGCAGTACTTC,CASSFPGQGVHEQYF
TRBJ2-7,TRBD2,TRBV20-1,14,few,TGCAGTGCTAGAGTTCTAGCGGGAGCTCCCGAGCAGTACTTC,CSARVLAGAPEQYF
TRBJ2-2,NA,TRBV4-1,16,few,TGCGCCAGCAGCCCGAAGCGGTACGGGAACACCGGGGAGCTGTTTTTT,CASSPKRYGNTGELFF
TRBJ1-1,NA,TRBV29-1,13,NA,TGCAGCGTGCAACAGGCTTTTAACACTGAAGCTTTCTTT,CSVQQAFNTEAFF
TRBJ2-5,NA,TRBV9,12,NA,TGTGCCAGCAGCCCCTTAGAAGAGACCCAGTACTTC,CASSPLEETQYF
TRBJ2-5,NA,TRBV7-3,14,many,TGTGCCAGCAGCTTAAAGGGGAGGCAAGAGACCCAGTACTTC,CASSLKGRQETQYF
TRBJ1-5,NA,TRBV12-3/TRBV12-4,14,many,TGTGCCAGCAGTTTGGACAGCAGCAATCAGCCCCAGCATTTT,CASSLDSSNQPQHF
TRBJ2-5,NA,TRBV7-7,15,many,TGTGCCAGCAGCTTAGCCGGGGGTCTTCAAGAGACCCAGTACTTC,CASSLAGGLQETQYF
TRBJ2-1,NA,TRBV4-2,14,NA,TGTGCCAGCAGCCAAGAGGTGGCCTACAATGAGCAGTTCTTC,CASSQEVAYNEQFF
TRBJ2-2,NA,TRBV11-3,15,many,TGTGCCAGCAGCTTAACTAGTGGGGCAACCGGGGAGCTGTTTTTT,CASSLTSGATGELFF
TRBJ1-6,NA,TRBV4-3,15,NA,TGCGCCAGCAGCCAAGAACGGGGGTCGAGGTCACCCCTCCACTTT,CASSQERGSRSPLHF
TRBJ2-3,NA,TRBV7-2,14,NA,TGTGCCAGCAGCTTAGAAGTCGGAACAGATACGCAGTATTTT,CASSLEVGTDTQYF
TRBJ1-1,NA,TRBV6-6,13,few,TGTGCCAGCAGTTGGTCGGGGGACACTGAAGCTTTCTTT,CASSWSGDTEAFF
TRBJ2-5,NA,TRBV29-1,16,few,TGCAGCGTTGTGAAAAATACAGGAACCCTTCGGGAGACCCAGTACTTC,CSVVKNTGTLRETQYF
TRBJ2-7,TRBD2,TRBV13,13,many,TGTGCCAGCAGCCATAGCGGGGCCTACGAGCAGTACTTC,CASSHSGAYEQYF